This TCR beta chain came from a study of naive and memory T cell subsets. Four PCR rounds used nested alpha and beta constant region primers plus the SP2 primer. Blood and skin TCR RNA was reverse transcribed with alpha and beta constant primers. TCRdb reprocessed the 5' RACE reads with MiXCR, giving one entry per CDR3 protein. Here the sample spans more than 50,000 distinct CDR3 sequences, 8% being singletons. A note on this clonotype: Antigen specificity is unknown.

Notes on the study in general: The RNA method is potentially sensitive to activation and differentiation changes.

TCR cDNA received a 3' ligated oligonucleotide that carried a UMI. Unsorted total RNA, roughly 1 to 1,100 ng, was DNase treated before reverse transcription. Trimming left V 0 bases short and J 0 bases short, with 12 bases between. Per germline, CDR1 MNHEY and CDR2 SVGAGI. The CDR3 sequence is 16 residues long. The TCR comes from a female donor in good health. The gene calls are TRBV6-5 and TRBJ2-7; tentative D call: TRBD2 (6 bases). The CDR3 DNA reads TGTGCCAGCAGTTACTCAGCTCGGGGGAGCTCCTACGAGCAGTACTTC. Translation gives CASSYSARGSSYEQYF.